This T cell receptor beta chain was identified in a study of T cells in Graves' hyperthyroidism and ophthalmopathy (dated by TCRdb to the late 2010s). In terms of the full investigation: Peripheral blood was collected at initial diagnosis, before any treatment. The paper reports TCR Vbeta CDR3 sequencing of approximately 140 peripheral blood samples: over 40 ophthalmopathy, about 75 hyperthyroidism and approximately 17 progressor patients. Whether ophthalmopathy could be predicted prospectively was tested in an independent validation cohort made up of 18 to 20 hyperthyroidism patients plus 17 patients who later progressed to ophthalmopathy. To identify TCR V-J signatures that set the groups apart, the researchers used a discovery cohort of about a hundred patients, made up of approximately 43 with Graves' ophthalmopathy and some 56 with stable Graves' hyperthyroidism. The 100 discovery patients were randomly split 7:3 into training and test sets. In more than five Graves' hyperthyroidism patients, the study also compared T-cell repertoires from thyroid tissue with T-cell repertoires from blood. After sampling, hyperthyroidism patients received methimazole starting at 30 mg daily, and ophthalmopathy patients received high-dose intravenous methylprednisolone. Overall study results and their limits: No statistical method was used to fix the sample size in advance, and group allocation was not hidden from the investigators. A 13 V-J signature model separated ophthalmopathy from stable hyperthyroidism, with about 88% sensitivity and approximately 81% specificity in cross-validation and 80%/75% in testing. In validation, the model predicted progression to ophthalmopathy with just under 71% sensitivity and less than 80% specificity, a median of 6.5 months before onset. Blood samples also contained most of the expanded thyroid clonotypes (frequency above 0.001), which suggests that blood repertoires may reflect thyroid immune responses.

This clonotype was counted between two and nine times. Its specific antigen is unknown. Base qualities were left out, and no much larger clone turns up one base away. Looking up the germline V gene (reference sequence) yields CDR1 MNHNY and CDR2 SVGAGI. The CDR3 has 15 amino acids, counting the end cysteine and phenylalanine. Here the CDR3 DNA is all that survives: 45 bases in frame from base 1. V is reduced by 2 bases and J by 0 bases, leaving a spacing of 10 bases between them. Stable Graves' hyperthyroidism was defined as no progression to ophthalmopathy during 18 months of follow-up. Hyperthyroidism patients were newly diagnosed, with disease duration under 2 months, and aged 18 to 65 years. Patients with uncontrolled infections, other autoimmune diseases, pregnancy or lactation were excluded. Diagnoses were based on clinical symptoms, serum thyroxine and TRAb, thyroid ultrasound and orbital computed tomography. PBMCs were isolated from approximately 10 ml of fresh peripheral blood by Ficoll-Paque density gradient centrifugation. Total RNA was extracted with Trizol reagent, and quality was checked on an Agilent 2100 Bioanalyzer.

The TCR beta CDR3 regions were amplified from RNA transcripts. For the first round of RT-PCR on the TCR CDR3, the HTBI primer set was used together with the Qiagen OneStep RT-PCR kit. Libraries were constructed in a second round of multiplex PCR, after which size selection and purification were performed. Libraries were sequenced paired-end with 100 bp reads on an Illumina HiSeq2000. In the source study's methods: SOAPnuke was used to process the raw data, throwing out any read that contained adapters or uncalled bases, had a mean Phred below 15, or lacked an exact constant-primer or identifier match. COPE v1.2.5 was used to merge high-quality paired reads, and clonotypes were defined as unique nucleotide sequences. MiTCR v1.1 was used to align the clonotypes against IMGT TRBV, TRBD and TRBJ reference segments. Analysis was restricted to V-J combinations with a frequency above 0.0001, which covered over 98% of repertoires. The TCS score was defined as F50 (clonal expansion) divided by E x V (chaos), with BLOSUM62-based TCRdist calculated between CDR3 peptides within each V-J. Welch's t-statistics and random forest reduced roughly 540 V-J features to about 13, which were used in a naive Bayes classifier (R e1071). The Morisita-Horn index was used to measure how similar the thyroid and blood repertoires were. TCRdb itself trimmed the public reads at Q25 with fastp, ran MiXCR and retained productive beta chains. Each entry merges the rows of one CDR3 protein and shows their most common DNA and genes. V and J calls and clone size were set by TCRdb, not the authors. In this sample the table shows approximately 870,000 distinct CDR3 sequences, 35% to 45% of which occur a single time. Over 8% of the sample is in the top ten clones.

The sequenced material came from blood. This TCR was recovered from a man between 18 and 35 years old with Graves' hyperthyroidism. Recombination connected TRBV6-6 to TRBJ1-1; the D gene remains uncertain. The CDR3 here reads CASSYRPILNTEAFF. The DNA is TGTGCCAGCAGTTACAGACCGATCTTGAACACTGAAGCTTTCTTT.